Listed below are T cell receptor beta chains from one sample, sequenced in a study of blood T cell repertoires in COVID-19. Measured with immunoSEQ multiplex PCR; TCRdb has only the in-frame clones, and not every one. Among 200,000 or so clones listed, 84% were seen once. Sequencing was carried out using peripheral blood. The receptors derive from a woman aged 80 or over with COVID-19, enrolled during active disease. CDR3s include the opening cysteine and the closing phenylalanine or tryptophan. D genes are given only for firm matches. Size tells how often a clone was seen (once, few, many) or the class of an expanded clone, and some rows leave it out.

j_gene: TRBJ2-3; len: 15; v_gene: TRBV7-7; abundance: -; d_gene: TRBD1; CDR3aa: CASSPGTGGTDTQYF; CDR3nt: TGTGCTAGCAGTCCCGGGACAGGGGGCACAGATACGCAGTATTTT
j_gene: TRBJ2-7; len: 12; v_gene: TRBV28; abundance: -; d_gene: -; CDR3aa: CASSLPLYEQYF; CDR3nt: TGTGCCAGCAGTTTACCCCTGTACGAGCAGTACTTC
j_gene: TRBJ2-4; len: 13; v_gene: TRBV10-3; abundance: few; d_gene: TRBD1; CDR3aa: CAISELNRGHEYF; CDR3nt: TGTGCCATCAGTGAACTAAACAGGGGACATGAGTACTTC
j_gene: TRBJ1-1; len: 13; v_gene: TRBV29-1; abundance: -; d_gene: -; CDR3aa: CSVGRGQNTEAFF; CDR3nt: TGCAGCGTTGGCCGAGGACAGAACACTGAAGCTTTCTTT
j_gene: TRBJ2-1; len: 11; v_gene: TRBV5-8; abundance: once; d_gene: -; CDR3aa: CASSLGGGKFF; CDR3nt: TGTGCCAGCAGCTTGGGGGGGGGCAAGTTCTTC
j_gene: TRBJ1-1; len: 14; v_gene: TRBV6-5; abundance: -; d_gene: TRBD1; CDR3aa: CASTQPGGGTEAFF; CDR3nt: TGTGCCAGCACTCAACCAGGGGGCGGCACTGAAGCTTTCTTT
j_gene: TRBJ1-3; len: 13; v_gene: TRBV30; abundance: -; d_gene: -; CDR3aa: CAWSIQGGYTIYF; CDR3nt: TGTGCCTGGAGTATCCAAGGGGGATACACCATATATTTT
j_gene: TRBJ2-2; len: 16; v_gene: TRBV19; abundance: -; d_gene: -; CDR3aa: CASSGSAGAQVGELFF; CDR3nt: TGTGCCAGTAGTGGCAGCGCAGGGGCGCAGGTCGGGGAGCTGTTTTTT
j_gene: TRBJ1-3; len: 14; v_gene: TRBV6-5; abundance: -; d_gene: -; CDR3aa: CASGGRDPGNTIYF; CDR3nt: TGTGCCAGCGGGGGGAGGGACCCTGGAAACACCATATATTTT
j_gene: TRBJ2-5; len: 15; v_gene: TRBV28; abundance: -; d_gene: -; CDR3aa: CASSARPKLRETQYF; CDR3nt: TGTGCCAGCAGCGCAAGACCTAAACTAAGGGAGACCCAGTACTTC
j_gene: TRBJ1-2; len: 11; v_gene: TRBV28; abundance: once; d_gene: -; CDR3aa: CASSLELGYTF; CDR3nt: TGTGCCAGCAGTTTGGAACTAGGCTACACCTTC
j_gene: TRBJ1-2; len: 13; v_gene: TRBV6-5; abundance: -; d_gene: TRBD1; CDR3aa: CASRTGQRRGYTF; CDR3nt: TGTGCCAGCAGGACGGGACAGCGTCGTGGCTACACCTTC
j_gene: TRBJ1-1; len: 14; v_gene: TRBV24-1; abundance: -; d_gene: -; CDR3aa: CATPRQALSTEAFF; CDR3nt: TGTGCCACCCCTCGACAGGCACTTAGCACTGAAGCTTTCTTT
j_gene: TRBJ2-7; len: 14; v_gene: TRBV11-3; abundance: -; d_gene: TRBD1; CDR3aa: CASSLRQGDYEQYF; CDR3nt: TGTGCCAGCAGCTTGCGACAGGGGGACTACGAGCAGTACTTC
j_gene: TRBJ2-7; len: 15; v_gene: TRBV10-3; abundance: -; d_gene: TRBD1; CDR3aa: CAISESVTGAHEQYF; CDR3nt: TGTGCCATCAGTGAGAGTGTGACAGGGGCACACGAGCAGTACTTC
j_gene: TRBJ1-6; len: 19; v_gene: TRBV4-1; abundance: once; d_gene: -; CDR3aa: CASSQEMTAGSSYNSPLHF; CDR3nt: TGCGCCAGCAGCCAAGAGATGACAGCTGGAAGCTCCTATAATTCACCCCTCCACTTT
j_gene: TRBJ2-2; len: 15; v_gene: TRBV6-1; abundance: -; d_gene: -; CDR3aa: CASSEYHSSTGELFF; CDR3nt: TGTGCCAGCAGTGAATACCATTCGAGCACCGGGGAGCTGTTTTTT
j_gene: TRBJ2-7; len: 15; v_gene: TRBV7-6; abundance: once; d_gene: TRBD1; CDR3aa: CASSTARDRGYEQYF; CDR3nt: TGTGCCAGCAGCACGGCCAGGGACAGGGGGTACGAGCAGTACTTC
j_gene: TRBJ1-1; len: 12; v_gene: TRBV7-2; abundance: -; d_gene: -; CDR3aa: CASSLERTEAFF; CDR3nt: TGTGCCAGCTCCTTAGAGCGTACTGAAGCTTTCTTT
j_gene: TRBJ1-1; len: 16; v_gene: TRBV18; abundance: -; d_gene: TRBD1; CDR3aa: CASSPQGQGAYTEAFF; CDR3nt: TGTGCCAGCTCACCACAGGGACAGGGGGCGTACACTGAAGCTTTCTTT
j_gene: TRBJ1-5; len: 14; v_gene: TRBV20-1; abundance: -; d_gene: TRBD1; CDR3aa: CSASRQGSNQPQHF; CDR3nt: TGCAGTGCTAGTAGACAGGGAAGCAATCAGCCCCAGCATTTT
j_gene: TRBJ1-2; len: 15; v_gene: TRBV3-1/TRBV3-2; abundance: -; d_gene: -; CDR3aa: CASSLLLDSRPGYTF; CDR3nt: TGTGCCAGCAGCCTATTGTTAGACAGTCGCCCGGGCTACACCTTC
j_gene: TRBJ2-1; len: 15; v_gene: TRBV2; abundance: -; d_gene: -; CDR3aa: CASTKEEAAWGEQFF; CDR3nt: TGTGCCAGCACCAAAGAGGAGGCGGCGTGGGGTGAGCAGTTCTTC
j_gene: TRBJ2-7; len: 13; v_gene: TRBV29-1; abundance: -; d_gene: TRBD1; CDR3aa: CSVELDRGAEQYF; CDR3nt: TGCAGCGTTGAGCTGGACAGGGGGGCCGAGCAGTACTTC
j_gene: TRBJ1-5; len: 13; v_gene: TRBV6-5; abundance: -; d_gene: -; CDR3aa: CASHRGQNQPQHF; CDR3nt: TGTGCCAGCCACCGAGGGCAGAATCAGCCCCAGCATTTT
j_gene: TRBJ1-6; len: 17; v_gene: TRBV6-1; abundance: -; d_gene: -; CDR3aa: CASSERSLGADNSPLHF; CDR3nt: TGTGCCAGCAGTGAACGGTCCCTGGGGGCTGATAATTCACCCCTCCACTTT
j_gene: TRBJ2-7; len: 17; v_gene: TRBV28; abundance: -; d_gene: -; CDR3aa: CASSKPFRVAERNEQYF; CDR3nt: TGTGCCAGCAGTAAACCTTTCAGGGTAGCTGAGCGAAACGAGCAGTACTTC
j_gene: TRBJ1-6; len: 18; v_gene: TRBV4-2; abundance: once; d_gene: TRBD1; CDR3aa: CASSQGYRQGAGESPLHF; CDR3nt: TGTGCCAGCAGCCAAGGATATAGACAGGGGGCTGGGGAATCACCCCTCCACTTT
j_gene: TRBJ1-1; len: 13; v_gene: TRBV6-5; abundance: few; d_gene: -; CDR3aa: CASSTRQNTEAFF; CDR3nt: TGTGCCAGCAGTACTAGACAGAACACTGAAGCTTTCTTT
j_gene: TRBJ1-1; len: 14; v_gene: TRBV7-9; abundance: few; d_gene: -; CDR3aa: CASSLGVGGTEAFF; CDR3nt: TGTGCCAGCAGCTTAGGGGTGGGGGGCACTGAAGCTTTCTTT
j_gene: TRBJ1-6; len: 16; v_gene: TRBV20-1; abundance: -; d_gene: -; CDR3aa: CSASHNGLGPDSPLHF; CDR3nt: TGCAGTGCTAGTCACAACGGACTTGGGCCTGATTCACCCCTCCACTTT
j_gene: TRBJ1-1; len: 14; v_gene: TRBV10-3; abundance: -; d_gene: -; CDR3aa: CAISEGQPNTEAFF; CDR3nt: TGTGCCATCAGTGAGGGACAGCCGAACACTGAAGCTTTCTTT
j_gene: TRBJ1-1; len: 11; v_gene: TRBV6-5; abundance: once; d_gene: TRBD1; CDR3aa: CASLGTGEAFF; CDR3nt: TGTGCCAGCCTCGGGACAGGAGAAGCTTTCTTT
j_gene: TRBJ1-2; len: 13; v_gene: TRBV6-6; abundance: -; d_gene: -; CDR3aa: CASRRVELNGYTF; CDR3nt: TGTGCCAGCCGCAGGGTGGAGTTGAATGGCTACACCTTC
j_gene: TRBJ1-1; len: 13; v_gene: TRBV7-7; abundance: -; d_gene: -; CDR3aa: CASSQDRNTEAFF; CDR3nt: TGTGCTAGCAGCCAGGACAGGAACACTGAAGCTTTCTTT
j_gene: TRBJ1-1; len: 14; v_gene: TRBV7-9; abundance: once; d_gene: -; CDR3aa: CASSLVGVKSEAFF; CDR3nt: TGTGCCAGCAGCTTAGTAGGGGTGAAGTCTGAAGCTTTCTTT
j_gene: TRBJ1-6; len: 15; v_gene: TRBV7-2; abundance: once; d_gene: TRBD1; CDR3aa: CASNLQGTENSPLHF; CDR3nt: TGTGCCAGCAATCTACAGGGGACGGAGAATTCACCCCTCCACTTT
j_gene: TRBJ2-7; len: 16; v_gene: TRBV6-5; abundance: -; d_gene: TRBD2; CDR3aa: CASSYSGTSGSYEQYF; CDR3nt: TGTGCCAGCAGTTACTCTGGGACTAGCGGTTCCTACGAGCAGTACTTC
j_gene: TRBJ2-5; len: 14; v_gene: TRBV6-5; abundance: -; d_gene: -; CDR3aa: CASRVDSASKTQYF; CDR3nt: TGTGCCAGCAGAGTTGACTCGGCTTCGAAGACCCAGTACTTC
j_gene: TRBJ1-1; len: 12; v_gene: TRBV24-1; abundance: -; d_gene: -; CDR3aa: CATSDRDSEAFF; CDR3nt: TGTGCCACCAGTGACCGTGACAGTGAAGCTTTCTTT
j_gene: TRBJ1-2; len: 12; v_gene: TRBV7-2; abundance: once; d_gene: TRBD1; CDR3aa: CASSVTGRGYTF; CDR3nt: TGTGCCAGCAGCGTGACAGGGAGAGGCTACACCTTC
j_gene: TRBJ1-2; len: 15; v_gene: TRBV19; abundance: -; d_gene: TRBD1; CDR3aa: CASMDRRSTNYGYTF; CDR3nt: TGTGCCAGCATGGACAGGAGGTCTACTAACTATGGCTACACCTTC
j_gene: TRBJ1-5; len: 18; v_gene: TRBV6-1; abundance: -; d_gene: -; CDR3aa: CASSGTDLSSYSNQPQHF; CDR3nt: TGTGCCAGCAGTGGGACAGACTTAAGTTCATATAGCAATCAGCCCCAGCATTTT
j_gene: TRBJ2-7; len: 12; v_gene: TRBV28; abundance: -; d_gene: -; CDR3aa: CASSSAGGEQYF; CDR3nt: TGTGCCAGCAGTTCTGCGGGTGGGGAGCAGTACTTC
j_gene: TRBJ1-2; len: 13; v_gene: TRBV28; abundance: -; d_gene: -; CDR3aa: CAIKLWANYGYTF; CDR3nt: TGTGCCATCAAGTTATGGGCCAACTATGGCTACACCTTC
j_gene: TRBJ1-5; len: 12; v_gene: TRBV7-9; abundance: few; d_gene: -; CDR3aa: CASAIGGQPQHF; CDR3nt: TGTGCCAGCGCCATCGGGGGACAGCCCCAGCATTTT